This record covers a single T cell receptor (beta chain). This clone's antigen is unknown. Base qualities are not provided; no much larger clone lies one nucleotide away. The cysteine opens and the phenylalanine closes a CDR3 of 17 amino acids. Only CDR3 DNA is held: 51 bases, read in frame from base 1. From V the trimming removes 2 bases and from J it removes 4 bases, while the gene matches leave 13 bases of the junction unaccounted for. The germline V gene provides CDR1 LGHNA and CDR2 YNFKEQ. Collaborating institutions collected whole blood in K2EDTA tubes following their own protocols. For TCRbeta analysis, collaborators shipped samples in one of three forms: frozen whole blood, isolated PBMCs, or DNA extracted from either of those sample types. This sample is part of a study of blood T cell repertoires in COVID-19 (TCRdb year 2020). In the study overall: Samples from collaborators originated in the United States, Italy and Spain and spanned both the acute and convalescent phases of COVID-19. Sample metadata almost always included a de-identified subject ID, COVID-19 status, age in years and sex. HLA class I and class II types, where available, came from metadata supplied by the sample provider rather than from assay-based typing. Deeply sampled blood TCRbeta repertoires from subjects exposed to, actively infected with, or recovered from COVID-19 were included in the dataset. The samples were drawn from the first 160 participants of the ongoing ImmuneRACE study and from 1,254 subjects provided by 6 global collaborators. The material from the prospective study consisted of cDNA or gDNA derived from T cells, B-cell-depleted T cells, or PBMCs. The repertoires were released in a freely available public database intended as a resource for research on the immune response to SARS-CoV-2.

The full study reports these points: How much clinical and demographic metadata was included differed by source and by participant, and the metadata was provided uncurated.

TCRbeta CDR3 regions were amplified from genomic DNA by means of the immunoSEQ Assay, a bias-controlled multiplex PCR. The paper's data handling went like this. Within the assay, amplification of reference gene primers was used to estimate how many nucleated cells each sample contained. Sequence reads were collapsed and filtered to measure the absolute abundance of every unique TCRbeta CDR3 rearrangement. For each sample, productive Simpson clonality was calculated by taking the square root of Simpson's diversity index across productive rearrangements. The clones in this table, taken by TCRdb from immuneACCESS, are in-frame only. Not every clone is retained; where verified, under half of the shortfall comes from an unresolved V gene, and the cause of the rest is unknown. The V and J calls and clone size come from that table; D and trimming were worked out from the DNA. The sample data list roughly 80,000 clones, and 81% of these were observed just once. The top ten constitute around 40% of the sample.

The V and J segments used are TRBV4-2 and TRBJ2-7; a stretch of 8 junction bases matches TRBD2. The source of this sequence is an elderly man with acute or convalescent COVID-19. Sequenced input: peripheral blood. The sequenced DNA: TGTGCCAGCAGCCAAAGGACCGGGGGGGGGCGCGTTTACGAGCAGTACTTC. Translated, it reads CASSQRTGGGRVYEQYF.